Each of the 10 T cell receptor beta chains below was sequenced from the same sample in a study of cytomegalovirus exposure and HLA in healthy donors. The primer mix had 60 Vbeta and 13 Jbeta primers. This table comes from immunoSEQ multiplex PCR, and its TCRdb copy is limited to in-frame clones, with some not included. The specimen's table records approximately 80,000 clones. Input material: PBMCs. These receptors were collected from a woman aged 30 to 39 in good health and CMV-seronegative.

The chain links TRBV5-6 to TRBJ2-7, with 10 bases matching TRBD1. Per the germline V gene, CDR1 is SGHDT and CDR2 is YYEEEE. The ends lost 2 bases at V and 4 bases at J; junction bases unmatched: 6. The CDR3 length is 15 residues. The CDR3 spells CASSFRGTGVYEQYF. DNA of the CDR3: TGTGCCAGCAGCTTCCGGGGGACAGGGGTATACGAGCAGTACTTC.

The chain joins TRBV5-6 to TRBJ1-3; D remains unclear. The J call may be incorrect, as the DNA end agrees better with TRBJ2-2. The V gene's germline CDR1 is SGHDT and CDR2 YYEEEE. The CDR3 is 14 amino acids. This CDR3 is CASSPTANTGELFF. The DNA for the CDR3 is TGTGCCAGCAGCCCCACAGCGAACACCGGGGAGCTGTTTTTT.

The J gene is TRBJ1-1, the V gene TRBV6-5, with D perhaps matching TRBD1 (6 bases). This CDR3 is 14 amino acids long. Per germline, CDR1 MNHEY and CDR2 SVGAGI. V lost 0 bases and J 6 bases, leaving 11 bases between the germline ends. The DNA of the CDR3 is TGTGCCAGCAGTTACTCTTCAGGGGTCCCTGAAGCTTTCTTT. Its translation is CASSYSSGVPEAFF.

V is TRBV2 and J is TRBJ2-3; 8 bases line up with TRBD2. Germline assignment: CDR1 SNHLY and CDR2 FYNNEI. The junction had 11 bases not matched to a gene; V was cut back by 0 bases and J by 6 bases. The CDR3 is 17 amino acids. The CDR3: CASSEAWSGRGSDTQYF. Written as DNA, the CDR3 is TGTGCCAGCAGTGAAGCCTGGAGCGGGAGAGGTTCTGATACGCAGTATTTT. The variable domain in full, with the rest retrieved from reference TRBV2 and TRBJ2-3, is EPEVTQTPSHQVTQMGQEVILRCVPISNHLYFYWYRQILGQKVEFLVSFYNNEISEKSEIFDDQFSVERPDGSNFTLKIRSTKLEDSAMYFCASSEAWSGRGSDTQYFGPGTRLTVL.

The chain links TRBV5-1 to TRBJ1-1; D possibly corresponds to TRBD1 (5 bases). V dropped 0 bases and J dropped 4 bases, with 16 bases sitting between them. The CDR3 is 16 amino acids. CDR1 and CDR2 (germline): SGHRS, YFSETQ. CDR3 sequence: CASSLGQPSRGTEAFF. In nucleotides, the CDR3 is TGCGCCAGCAGCTTGGGACAGCCCTCCCGCGGCACTGAAGCTTTCTTT.

This sequence joins TRBV5-1 and TRBJ2-7; the match to TRBD1 covers 7 bases. Germline V gene lookup returns CDR1 SGHRS and CDR2 YFSETQ. The trim removed 0 bases at V and 1 base at J, leaving 1 base unmatched. The CDR3 spans 14 residues. As DNA, the CDR3 is TGCGCCAGCAGCTTGGAGGGACAGTCCTACGAGCAGTACTTC. This sequence encodes CASSLEGQSYEQYF.

V is TRBV7-9 and J is TRBJ2-5, with 12 bases that match TRBD1. This CDR3 spans 16 amino acids. The V gene end was trimmed by 1 base and the J gene end by 4 bases; junction bases not matched to a gene: 4. CDR1 is SEHNR and CDR2 is FQNEAQ in the germline V gene (reference sequence). The CDR3: CASSLVGTGGGETQYF. The CDR3 DNA reads TGTGCCAGCAGCTTAGTAGGGACAGGGGGCGGAGAGACCCAGTACTTC.

J is TRBJ1-5 and V is TRBV27; D is possibly TRBD1 (5 bases). V lost 2 bases to trimming and J lost 0 bases, with 8 bases between them. CDR1 MNHEY and CDR2 SMNVEV come from the germline V gene (reference sequence). The CDR3 runs to 15 residues. CDR3 sequence (DNA): TGTGCCAGCAGTTTACAGGGCTATAGCAATCAGCCCCAGCATTTT. The encoded protein is CASSLQGYSNQPQHF.

The genes are TRBV29-1 and TRBJ1-2; D perhaps matches TRBD1 (6 bases). CDR1 and CDR2 from the germline V gene are SQVTM and ANQGSEA. V was clipped by 2 bases and J by 2 bases, with 15 bases between them. The CDR3 consists of 15 residues. CDR3 nucleotide sequence: TGCAGCGTTGAAAAAAGGGGGACACCAAACTATGGCTACACCTTC. Translated: CSVEKRGTPNYGYTF.

The CDR3 bases are TGTGCCAGCAGCCCTAGGAGGGTATGGGACAGGGGGCGCCCCGGGGAGCTGTTTTTT. It translates to CASSPRRVWDRGRPGELFF. The V and J genes are TRBV7-2 and TRBJ2-2, with TRBD1 matching 12 bases. This CDR3 region has 19 residues. Germline values: CDR1 SGHTA, CDR2 FQGNSA. With V trimmed by 5 bases and J by 6 bases, 16 bases remained unmatched.